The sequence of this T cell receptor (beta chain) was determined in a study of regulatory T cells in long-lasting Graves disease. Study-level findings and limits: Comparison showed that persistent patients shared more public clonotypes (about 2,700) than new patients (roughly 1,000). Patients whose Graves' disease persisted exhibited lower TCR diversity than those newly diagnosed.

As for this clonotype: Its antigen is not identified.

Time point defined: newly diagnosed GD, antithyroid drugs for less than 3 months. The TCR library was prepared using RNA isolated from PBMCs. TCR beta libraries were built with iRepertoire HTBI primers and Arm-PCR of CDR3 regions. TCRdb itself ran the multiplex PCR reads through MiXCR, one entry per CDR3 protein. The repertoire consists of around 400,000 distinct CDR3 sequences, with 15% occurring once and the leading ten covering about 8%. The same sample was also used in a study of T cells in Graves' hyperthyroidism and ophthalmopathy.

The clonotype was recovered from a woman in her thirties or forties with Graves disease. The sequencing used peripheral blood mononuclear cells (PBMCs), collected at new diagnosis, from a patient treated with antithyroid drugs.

Written as DNA, the CDR3 is TGTGCCAGCGGTTGGGGAGGCCCCGGGGACATTCAGTACTTC. It specifies CASGWGGPGDIQYF. The chain combines TRBV14 with TRBJ2-4; weak D call: TRBD2 (6 bases). Trimming pared 8 bases from V and 8 bases from J, leaving 19 bases between. This CDR3 has 14 residues. In germline, CDR1 is SGHDN, CDR2 FVKESK.